This is a list of T cell receptor beta chains from one sample in a study of T cell responses to AZD1222 COVID-19 vaccine. Some clones are missing from TCRdb's copy, which holds only in-frame ones; the method was immunoSEQ multiplex PCR. The sample records fewer than 200,000 clones, about 90% being singletons. Material: peripheral blood, obtained on day 0 of MenACWY control vaccination. All receptors derive from an adult in good health. The CDR3 runs from the conserved cysteine through the conserved F or W. The D gene is left open where the match is weak. For some rows the clone size is stated as once, few or many, or as a class when expanded; others skip it.

j_gene	abundance	v_gene	d_gene	CDR3aa
TRBJ2-3	.	TRBV30	.	CGGGRASTDTQYF
TRBJ2-1	.	TRBV6-2/TRBV6-3	.	CASSYPLLHNEQFF
TRBJ2-6	.	TRBV6-2/TRBV6-3	.	CASSYLWGISGANVLTF
TRBJ1-2	.	TRBV5-6	.	CASSLQAAMAYGYTF
TRBJ1-3	.	TRBV18	.	CASSPRVEVRSGNTIYF
TRBJ2-7	.	TRBV10-1	TRBD2	CASRGLGSTYEQYF
TRBJ2-1	.	TRBV5-6	.	CASSLGQFLSYNEQFF
TRBJ2-7	.	TRBV9	.	CASSVADGSYEQYF
TRBJ1-2	few	TRBV19	.	CASSPGVGYGYTF
TRBJ2-3	.	TRBV28	TRBD2	CASSLFGLAKNTQYF
TRBJ2-7	.	TRBV29-1	TRBD1	CSGLGGGTGDYEQYF
TRBJ1-5	.	TRBV6-2/TRBV6-3	.	CASSYGGGQPQHF
TRBJ2-5	.	TRBV29-1	.	CSVERDAPQETQYF
TRBJ1-2	.	TRBV15	TRBD1	CATSRDQGGVNGYTF
TRBJ1-5	.	TRBV6-2/TRBV6-3	.	CASSYDQTNQPQHF
TRBJ1-2	.	TRBV10-2	.	CASREMAQMNYGYTF
TRBJ1-6	once	TRBV27	.	CASSSTSTQSSYNSPLHF
TRBJ2-7	.	TRBV19	.	CASSPAGRFAEQYF
TRBJ1-1	.	TRBV6-5	.	CASARGTEAFF
TRBJ2-1	.	TRBV6-1	TRBD2	CASSESAGGPSEQFF
TRBJ2-7	.	TRBV7-2	TRBD2	CASSFGGRVAYEQYF
TRBJ2-1	.	TRBV6-1	.	CASSEIGNEQFF
TRBJ2-6	.	TRBV7-6	.	CASSRPGGVGANVLTF
TRBJ2-1	once	TRBV19	.	CASSLREFGHNEQFF
TRBJ1-3	.	TRBV5-1	.	CASSLETRLSGNTIYF
TRBJ2-7	.	TRBV11-2	.	CASSLEVLNSYEQYF
TRBJ2-1	.	TRBV28	.	CASRLRGVPYNEQFF
TRBJ2-3	once	TRBV14	.	CASASWTQYF
TRBJ1-1	.	TRBV13	.	CASSSGWGGTGEAFF
TRBJ2-1	.	TRBV10-3	.	CAIKGDYNEQFF
TRBJ1-4	.	TRBV4-3	.	CASSQNRATGEKLFF
TRBJ1-1	.	TRBV7-9	.	CASSLDRTPNTEAFF
TRBJ2-1	.	TRBV5-8	TRBD2	CASSLGTSGTNEQFF